Listed here is a single T cell receptor (beta chain). This record belongs to a study of shared clonotypes between healthy human individuals. The germline gives CDR1 MNHEY, CDR2 SMNVEV (reference sequence). The length of the CDR3 is 13 residues. The V end lost 6 bases, the J end lost 2 bases, and 11 bases lay between the germline ends. The repertoire was sequenced with immunoSEQ multiplex PCR; TCRdb's copy has only in-frame clones and lacks some. This sample has about 690,000 clones; 90% occur once, and the top ten carry 30% to 40%. V usage is TRBV27 and J usage is TRBJ2-7; no clear D. The source is a young man in good health. Some clones in this sample may be carry-over from other donors' samples. Specimen: memory CD8+ T cells from PBMCs. Stated subset: CD45RO+ cells pooled with CCR7-negative TemRA cells. CDR3 sequence reads: CASSSRNPYEQYF. CDR3 sequence (DNA): TGTGCCAGCAGCTCTAGGAATCCCTACGAGCAGTACTTC.